The clone carrying this T cell receptor (beta chain) was seen a handful of times. Per the study methods: Nucleated cell counts were estimated from reference gene primer amplification. Sequencing was performed with immunoSEQ multiplex PCR; in TCRdb, only in-frame clones are kept and a portion is missing. Clone size and V and J calls were adopted from that table, with D and trimming inferred from the DNA. The sample consists of around 25,000 clones, around nine tenths of them appearing once. The source of the sample is a study of blood T cell repertoires in COVID-19. J lost 7 bases, V lost 3 bases, and 21 bases had no gene match. CDR1 GTSNPN and CDR2 SVGIG come from the germline V gene (reference sequence). There are 18 residues in the CDR3.

Sequencing was done on a sample of peripheral blood. This TCR was recovered from a man aged 45-65 years with active COVID-19. The chain joins TRBV30 to TRBJ2-1; 7 nucleotides match TRBD1. The CDR3 bases are TGTGCCTGGAGCCGCACTTCCTGGGGCAGGGGGTTGTTGAATGAGCAGTTCTTC. It codes for CAWSRTSWGRGLLNEQFF.